The 32 T cell receptor beta chains given below trace back to one sample, sequenced in a study of T cell responses to AZD1222 COVID-19 vaccine. Profiled with immunoSEQ multiplex PCR; TCRdb holds only in-frame clones, not every one. The data hold under 200,000 clones, with about 95% observed a single time. The input for sequencing was peripheral blood, taken on day 0 of AZD1222 vaccination. The origin of the receptors is an adult in good health.

The chain uses TRBV12-3 or TRBV12-4 and TRBJ2-1; D remains ambiguous. The CDR3 covers 13 residues. V was clipped by 6 bases and J by 6 bases, with 12 bases between them. CDR3 residues: CASSPPETNEQFF. The CDR3 DNA reads as TGTGCCAGCAGCCCCCCCGAAACCAATGAGCAGTTCTTC.

The rearrangement uses TRBV29-1 and TRBJ1-4; TRBD1 is a possible D gene (6 bases). V was cut by 7 bases and J by 7 bases, with 19 bases left in between. CDR3 size: 14 residues. Germline loops: CDR1 SQVTM, CDR2 ANQGSEA. CDR3 in amino acids: CSANPTGKGEKLFF. For the CDR3, the DNA is TGCAGCGCCAACCCTACAGGGAAGGGTGAAAAACTGTTTTTT.

The chain carries TRBV5-5 and TRBJ2-5, with D unresolved. The CDR3 runs 13 residues. Per germline, CDR1 SGHKS and CDR2 YYEKEE (reference sequence). Between the trimmed V and J ends, which lost 0 bases and 5 bases, there was a span of 8 bases. This CDR3 is CASSLGPPETQYF. The CDR3 DNA reads as TGTGCCAGCAGCTTGGGACCCCCGGAGACCCAGTACTTC.

The chain carries TRBV27 and TRBJ2-2; D is uncertain. Deletions cut 2 bases from V and 3 bases from J, with 10 bases between. The CDR3 length is 15 residues. CDR1 and CDR2 from the germline V gene are MNHEY and SMNVEV (reference sequence). CDR3: CASSLGIGYTGELFF. The CDR3 bases are TGTGCCAGCAGTTTAGGAATCGGGTACACCGGGGAGCTGTTTTTT.

The chain recombines TRBV2 with TRBJ1-1; no firm D call. The ends were cut back, 6 bases at V and 2 bases at J, with 4 bases in the middle. The V gene's germline CDR1 is SNHLY and CDR2 FYNNEI. The CDR3 has 11 residues. The CDR3 sequence is CASRENTEAFF. CDR3 DNA sequence: TGTGCCAGCAGGGAAAACACTGAAGCTTTCTTT.

CDR3 nucleotides: TGTGCCAGCAGTTGGATCGGTGGGCGGGAGTCGGGGAATGAGCAGTTCTTC. Translation gives CASSWIGGRESGNEQFF. The rearrangement joins TRBV7-9 to TRBJ2-1, with 7 bases identical to TRBD2. Germline CDR1 is SEHNR and CDR2 is FQNEAQ (reference sequence). Losses at the gene ends were 6 bases for V and 7 bases for J; bases not matched to a gene: 18. CDR3 length: 17 amino acids.

The chain combines TRBV12-3 or TRBV12-4 with TRBJ1-5; no definite D call. The CDR3 sequence is 13 residues long. Trimming left V 6 bases short and J 5 bases short, with 11 bases between. The CDR3 loop reads CASSPLSDQPQHF. CDR3 sequence (DNA): TGTGCCAGCAGCCCGCTGTCGGATCAGCCCCAGCATTTT.

The chain employs TRBV7-9 and TRBJ1-2, with 7 bases that match TRBD1. CDR1 is SEHNR, CDR2 FQNEAQ, per germline (reference sequence). Unmatched junction bases numbered 11, after V lost 5 bases and J lost 8 bases. This CDR3 comprises 14 residues. The CDR3 is CASSETTGAGGYTF. As DNA, the CDR3 is TGTGCCAGCAGCGAAACAACAGGGGCGGGAGGCTACACCTTC. The whole variable domain, remainder taken from reference TRBV7-9 and TRBJ1-2, is DTGVSQNPRHKITKRGQNVTFRCDPISEHNRLYWYRQTLGQGPEFLTYFQNEAQLEKSRLLSDRFSAERPKGSFSTLEIQRTEQGDSAMYLCASSETTGAGGYTFGSGTRLTVV.

The chain couples TRBV7-9 to TRBJ2-1, with D perhaps being TRBD1 or TRBD2 (5 bases each). The CDR3 loop spans 16 amino acids. Per the germline V gene, CDR1 is SEHNR and CDR2 is FQNEAQ (reference sequence). With 1 base removed from V and 2 bases from J, the gap between germline ends came to 12 bases. The CDR3: CASSLGGILTYNEQFF. CDR3 DNA: TGTGCCAGCAGCTTAGGGGGGATCCTCACCTACAATGAGCAGTTCTTC.

V is TRBV7-9 and J is TRBJ2-1; 10 bases are a match to TRBD1. The CDR3 has 16 amino acids. Germline V gives CDR1 SEHNR, CDR2 FQNEAQ (reference sequence). Germline trimming cut 3 bases from V and 8 bases from J; bases unmatched to any gene: 10. The CDR3 DNA reads TGTGCCAGCAGCTTTCTCGGGACAGGGGAATTGGATGAGCAGTTCTTC. Amino acid sequence: CASSFLGTGELDEQFF.

The V and J genes are TRBV7-9 and TRBJ1-6, with D possibly matching TRBD1 (6 bases). CDR1 and CDR2 (germline): SEHNR, FQNEAQ (reference sequence). V lost 1 base, J lost 3 bases, and 16 bases lay in between. The CDR3 contains 18 residues. The CDR3 coding sequence is TGTGCCAGCAGCTTAGGGACGGATAGGACAGACTATAATTCACCCCTCCACTTT. Encoded protein: CASSLGTDRTDYNSPLHF. The entire variable domain, with the rest obtained from reference TRBV7-9 and TRBJ1-6, is as follows: DTGVSQNPRHKITKRGQNVTFRCDPISEHNRLYWYRQTLGQGPEFLTYFQNEAQLEKSRLLSDRFSAERPKGSFSTLEIQRTEQGDSAMYLCASSLGTDRTDYNSPLHFGNGTRLTVT.

The V and J genes are TRBV27 and TRBJ1-2, with 9 bases fitting TRBD1. V shed 5 bases and J 7 bases; nucleotides not matched to a gene: 20. This CDR3 comprises 18 residues. Per the germline V gene, CDR1 is MNHEY and CDR2 is SMNVEV (reference sequence). The CDR3 here is CASSPYGTGQNHGSGYTF. In DNA, the CDR3 is TGTGCCAGCAGTCCGTACGGGACAGGGCAAAATCATGGATCTGGCTACACCTTC.

This chain connects TRBV11-2 to TRBJ2-3, with 7 bases lining up with TRBD1. Germline loops: CDR1 SGHAT, CDR2 FQNNGV. V trimming: 5 bases; J trimming: 4 bases; junction bases outside the gene matches: 6. The CDR3 spans 14 residues. CDR3 sequence reads: CASSVLTGPDTQYF. The CDR3 DNA follows: TGTGCCAGCAGCGTATTGACAGGGCCAGATACGCAGTATTTT.

The chain employs TRBV6-5 and TRBJ2-5; D is possibly TRBD2 (5 bases). Per germline, CDR1 MNHEY and CDR2 SVGAGI. The CDR3 runs 13 residues. Trimming took 6 bases from V and 5 from J, leaving 13 bases between them. The CDR3 DNA follows: TGTGCCAGCAGCGCTAGCCCTCCGGAGACCCAGTACTTC. Translated: CASSASPPETQYF.

The chain combines TRBV11-2 with TRBJ1-4, with 7 nucleotides matching TRBD1. V lost 4 bases, J lost 0 bases, and 5 bases stayed unmatched. CDR3 size: 16 residues. Germline V gene sequence: CDR1 SGHAT, CDR2 FQNNGV. The DNA of the CDR3 is TGTGCCAGCAGCTCCGGACAGGTGACAACTAATGAAAAACTGTTTTTT. Amino acid sequence: CASSSGQVTTNEKLFF.

J is TRBJ2-1 and V is TRBV16; D remains ambiguous. This CDR3 contains 13 residues. V was cut by 4 bases and J by 9 bases, with 13 bases left in between. The germline gives CDR1 KGHSY, CDR2 FQNENV. In DNA form, the CDR3 reads TGTGCCAGCAGCCCCAATAGGTTCGGTGAGCAGTTCTTC. Its translation: CASSPNRFGEQFF.

V and J are TRBV2 and TRBJ2-3; D not resolved. Germline CDR1 and CDR2: SNHLY and FYNNEI. The ends were cut back, 3 bases at V and 3 bases at J, with 10 bases in the middle. This CDR3 has 14 amino acids. The chain's CDR3 is CASSDEAVTDTQYF. The CDR3 DNA sequence: TGTGCCAGCAGTGACGAGGCGGTTACAGATACGCAGTATTTT.

This rearrangement joins TRBV27 to TRBJ2-7; 9 nucleotides agree with TRBD2. V was clipped by 6 bases and J by 2 bases; unmatched bases: 8. The germline V gene encodes CDR1 MNHEY and CDR2 SMNVEV (reference sequence). This CDR3 spans 15 amino acids. In DNA, the CDR3 is TGTGCCAGCAGCACCGGACTAGCGCCTACCTACGAGCAGTACTTC. As protein: CASSTGLAPTYEQYF.

This rearrangement joins TRBV20-1 to TRBJ1-1; TRBD1 aligns across 9 bases. Looked up from germline, CDR1 is DFQATT and CDR2 is SNEGSKA (reference sequence). Trimming at V came to 3 bases and at J to 10 bases, leaving 6 bases not matched to a gene. This CDR3 is 12 amino acids long. DNA of the CDR3: TGCAGTGCTAGTAGGCAGACAGGGGGAGCTTTCTTT. This translates into CSASRQTGGAFF.

V and J are TRBV28 and TRBJ2-4; D uncertain. CDR3 length: 12 residues. Germline CDR1 and CDR2: MDHEN and SYDVKM. Deletions cut 4 bases from V and 5 bases from J, with 6 bases between. The CDR3 DNA sequence: TGTGCCAGCAGTTCGTACCAAAACATTCAGTACTTC. It encodes CASSSYQNIQYF. The full variable domain, its missing parts supplied by reference TRBV28 and TRBJ2-4, is DVKVTQSSRYLVKRTGEKVFLECVQDMDHENMFWYRQDPGLGLRLIYFSYDVKMKEKGDIPEGYSVSREKKERFSLILESASTNQTSMYLCASSSYQNIQYFGAGTRLSVL.

V gene TRBV15 combines with J gene TRBJ1-1; D perhaps matches TRBD1 (6 bases). Germline-derived CDR1 and CDR2 are LNHNV and YYDKDF (reference sequence). V was clipped by 0 bases and J by 5 bases, with 10 bases between them. The CDR3 runs 14 residues. The chain's CDR3 is CATSRDGTRTEAFF. The CDR3 DNA is TGTGCCACCAGCAGAGATGGGACACGGACTGAAGCTTTCTTT. The full variable domain, with the rest looked up from reference TRBV15 and TRBJ1-1, is DAMVIQNPRYQVTQFGKPVTLSCSQTLNHNVMYWYQQKSSQAPKLLFHYYDKDFNNEADTPDNFQSRRPNTSFCFLDIRSPGLGDTAMYLCATSRDGTRTEAFFGQGTRLTVV.

This chain connects TRBV19 to TRBJ1-5; possibly TRBD1 for D (6 bases). Germline V gene data show CDR1 as LNHDA and CDR2 as SQIVND (reference sequence). This CDR3 comprises 16 residues. Trimming shortened V by 3 bases and J by 0 bases, and 12 bases separated the two germline ends. CDR3 residues: CASSIQGSYSNQPQHF. The CDR3 DNA reads TGTGCCAGTAGTATTCAGGGGTCCTATAGCAATCAGCCCCAGCATTTT.

J is TRBJ1-5 and V is TRBV28; 9 bases map to TRBD1. This CDR3 comprises 17 residues. The J segment lost 8 bases and the V segment lost 4 bases, leaving 15 bases of the junction unmatched. Germline V gene sequence: CDR1 MDHEN, CDR2 SYDVKM. The CDR3 is CASSSITGGGFLKPQHF. CDR3 in DNA: TGTGCCAGCAGTTCCATAACAGGGGGCGGATTCCTAAAGCCCCAGCATTTT.

The chain has TRBV28 and TRBJ2-1; 9 positions match TRBD1. This CDR3 has 19 residues. Germline assignment: CDR1 MDHEN and CDR2 SYDVKM. The junction had 21 bases not matched to a gene; V was cut back by 6 bases and J by 6 bases. The DNA for the CDR3 is TGTGCCAGCAGCTCCCTCCGGGACAGGGTAATGAGGAGGCGCAATGAGCAGTTCTTC. Amino acids: CASSSLRDRVMRRRNEQFF.

The V and J genes are TRBV5-1 and TRBJ2-7; D gene ambiguous. The CDR3 is made up of 13 amino acids. Germline V gene data show CDR1 as SGHRS and CDR2 as YFSETQ. The V end lost 4 bases, the J end lost 6 bases, and 14 bases lay between the germline ends. The CDR3 DNA follows: TGCGCCAGCAGCCTCTTAGAGGTTTCCGAGCAGTACTTC. Its protein is CASSLLEVSEQYF.

The CDR3 nucleotides are TGTGCCAGCACCCCCGGGACATCCAATGAGCAGTTCTTC. It codes for CASTPGTSNEQFF. This chain links TRBV4-2 with TRBJ2-1, with D possibly matching TRBD1 (6 bases). The CDR3 covers 13 residues. The V gene's germline CDR1 is LGHNA and CDR2 YNFKEQ. Trimming pared 7 bases from V and 6 bases from J, leaving 13 bases between.

The V gene is TRBV20-1, the J gene TRBJ1-2, with D possibly being TRBD1 (5 bases). Trimming pared 3 bases from V and 2 bases from J, leaving 10 bases between. Germline-derived CDR1 and CDR2 are DFQATT and SNEGSKA (reference sequence). The CDR3 is 13 amino acids. CDR3 in DNA: TGCAGTGCTAGTGTGACAGTAAACTATGGCTACACCTTC. It encodes CSASVTVNYGYTF.

The chain employs TRBV30 and TRBJ1-1; TRBD1 matches at 7 bases. Germline CDR1 and CDR2: GTSNPN and SVGIG (reference sequence). The CDR3 spans 12 residues. After removal of 5 bases from V and 5 bases from J, the junction contained 5 bases not matched to a gene. CDR3 protein: CAWDRDATEAFF. Here the CDR3 DNA reads TGTGCCTGGGACAGGGATGCGACTGAAGCTTTCTTT.

J is TRBJ1-5 and V is TRBV27; no definite D call. Germline V gene sequence: CDR1 MNHEY, CDR2 SMNVEV (reference sequence). Deletions cut 4 bases from V and 7 bases from J, with 11 bases between. The length of the CDR3 is 13 residues. In DNA form, the CDR3 reads TGTGCCAGCAGTTCAACGACGGGGCAGCCCCAGCATTTT. The encoded protein is CASSSTTGQPQHF.

The chain joins TRBV11-2 to TRBJ2-7; TRBD1 agrees at 7 bases. This CDR3 has 15 residues. From germline, CDR1 is SGHAT and CDR2 FQNNGV. V lost 4 bases and J lost 5; bases outside the gene matches: 11. The CDR3 sequence is CASSSLDGQAHEQYF. CDR3 nucleotides: TGTGCCAGCAGCTCCCTAGACGGACAGGCCCACGAGCAGTACTTC.

V and J are TRBV10-3 and TRBJ1-2; no clear D. The CDR3 has 11 amino acids. Germline CDR1 ENHRY, CDR2 SYGVKD. V lost 4 bases, J lost 6 bases, and 6 bases lay in between. Written as DNA, the CDR3 is TGTGCCATCAGTGGCGGGGATGGCTACACCTTC. This codes for CAISGGDGYTF.

The genes are TRBV7-9 and TRBJ2-7; D possibly uses TRBD1 or TRBD2 (5 bases each). The CDR3 extends over 15 amino acids. Germline assignment: CDR1 SEHNR and CDR2 FQNEAQ (reference sequence). V lost 1 base and J lost 0, with 10 bases in between. The CDR3 nucleotides are TGTGCCAGCAGCTTAGAGAGGGGAACCTCCTACGAGCAGTACTTC. Protein: CASSLERGTSYEQYF.